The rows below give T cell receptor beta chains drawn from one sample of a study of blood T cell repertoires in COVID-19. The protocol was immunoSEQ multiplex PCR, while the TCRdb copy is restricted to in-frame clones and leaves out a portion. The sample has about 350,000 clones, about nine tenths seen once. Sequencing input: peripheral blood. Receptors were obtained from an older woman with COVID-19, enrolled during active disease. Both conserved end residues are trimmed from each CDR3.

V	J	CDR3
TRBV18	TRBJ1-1	ASSPIGGQVVIVNTEAF
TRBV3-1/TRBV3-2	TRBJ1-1	ASSHLDTNTEAF
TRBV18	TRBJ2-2	ASSPGLAGETNTGELF
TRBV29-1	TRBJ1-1	SVRKQGADTEAF
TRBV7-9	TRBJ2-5	ASSFGSPGQETQY
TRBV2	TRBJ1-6	ASSEGQGGRTALH
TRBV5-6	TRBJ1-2	ASSHLSGKSGYT
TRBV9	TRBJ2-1	ASSVIGTPTYNEQF
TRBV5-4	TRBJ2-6	ASSRGGVEANVLT
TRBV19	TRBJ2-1	ASSIGQGRANEQF
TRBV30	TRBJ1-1	AWGQGPAAEAF
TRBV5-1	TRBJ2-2	ASSLVPPGQGSTGELF
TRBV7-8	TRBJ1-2	ASSPDRANYLLNYGYT
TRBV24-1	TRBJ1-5	ATSDPTVGSNQPQH
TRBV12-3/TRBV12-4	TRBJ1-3	ASSPPGSNTIY
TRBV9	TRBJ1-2	ASSPAYVLDGYT
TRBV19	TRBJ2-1	ASSIEGSYNEQF
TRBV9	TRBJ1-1	ASSLSGNPNTEAF
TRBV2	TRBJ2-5	ASSHTVEGRETQY
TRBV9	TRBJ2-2	ASSYRDRDTGELF
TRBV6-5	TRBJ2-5	ASSPEGPPGETQY
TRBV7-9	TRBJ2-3	ASSLYGLAGGDTDTQY
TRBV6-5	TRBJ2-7	ASSRGYEQY
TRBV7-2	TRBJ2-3	ASRLQGSPTDTQY
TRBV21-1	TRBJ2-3	ASRKRGGTSTDTQY
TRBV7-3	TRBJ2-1	ASSTTGGSYNEQF
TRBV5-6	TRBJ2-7	ASREERGYSYEQY
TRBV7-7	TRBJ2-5	ASSLGWGGDQETQY
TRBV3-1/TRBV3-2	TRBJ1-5	ASSRGQNNQPQH
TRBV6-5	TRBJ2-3	ASRSGLAGVDTQY
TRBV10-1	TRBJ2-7	ASSVGTGSVNEQY
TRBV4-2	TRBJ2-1	ASSQETSGGAWNEQF